This T cell receptor (beta chain) stems from a study of early T cells in non-severe SARS-CoV-2 infection. Study at large: Chains were not paired, and sequencing was done on bulk RNA from unsorted whole blood.

The germline V gene has CDR1 ENHRY and CDR2 SYGVKD. Trimming stripped 3 bases from V and 8 bases from J, with 13 bases between. The CDR3 covers 13 residues. TCRdb called the 5' RACE reads again in MiXCR, with one record for every CDR3 protein. Of some 62,000 distinct CDR3 sequences in the sample, 8% to 10% are singletons; the top ten hold about 1.3%. Input material: whole blood. The chain is built from TRBV10-3 and TRBJ1-2; the D is unclear. This clonotype was sampled from an adult who was a healthcare worker with PCR-confirmed SARS-CoV-2 infection or an uninfected control (not recorded which). CDR3 amino acids: CAISEQQAQGYTF. The CDR3 DNA reads TGTGCCATCAGTGAACAGCAAGCGCAGGGCTACACCTTC.